This TCR beta chain was profiled in a study of CD8 T cells in Susac syndrome. V was clipped by 0 bases and J by 2 bases, with 8 bases between them. CDR1 is MNHNY and CDR2 is SVGAGI in the germline V gene (reference sequence). There are 14 residues in the CDR3. Sequencing of TCR beta, carried out with a high-throughput approach, was applied to CD8+ and CD4+ T cells from the blood. Negative isolation yielded CD4+ and CD8+ T cells, and FACS enriched TEMRA cells. Random hexamers served to reverse transcribe roughly 0.45 to 1 ug RNA. TCRdb called the immunoSEQ multiplex PCR reads again in MiXCR, with one record for every CDR3 protein. Of approximately 190,000 distinct CDR3 sequences in the sample, approximately 93% were seen once.

The receptor's source is a human donor in good health. The sequencing input was CD4+ T cells from PBMCs. The chain employs TRBV6-6 and TRBJ2-7; a possible D gene is TRBD2 (5 bases). CDR3 loop: CASSYSAGAYEQYV. CDR3 sequence (DNA): TGTGCCAGCAGTTACTCTGCCGGGGCCTACGAGCAGTACGTC.